This T cell receptor (beta chain) was sequenced during a study of beta chain features in type 1 diabetes. General study findings and limits: TCRB CDR3 length was moderately but significantly reduced in all four CD4+ subsets of Type 1 diabetes patients.

For this clone: The antigen is unknown.

CDR1 and CDR2 (germline): WNHNN, SYGVQD (reference sequence). CDR3 length equals 13 residues. J was trimmed by 3 bases and V by 9 bases; bases with no gene match: 5. Cell sorting via CD45RO/CCR7/CD25/CD127/CD95/CD27 was performed to obtain CD4+ naive, central memory, regulatory and stem cell-like memory cells. Sequenced material consisted of expressed TCRB transcripts (all of the isolated RNA was reverse transcribed). TCRdb's table, derived via immunoSEQ multiplex PCR, lists solely in-frame clones and lacks some. The table includes about 53,000 clones, just under 65% detected once. The chain couples TRBV10-1 to TRBJ2-5, with 9 bases lining up with TRBD2. The clonotype originates from a woman under 40 with type 1 diabetes. Sequenced: stem cell memory CD4+ T cells from blood. CDR3 sequence: CASSIAGEETQYF. The CDR3 nucleotides read TGCGCCAGTTCAATAGCGGGGGAAGAGACCCAGTACTTC.